This T cell receptor beta chain was recovered during a study of blood T cell repertoires in COVID-19. Per the authors' pipeline: Reference gene primers were amplified, and this amplification served to estimate nucleated cell counts. Assay: immunoSEQ multiplex PCR; the TCRdb copy retains only in-frame clones and omits some. For V, J and clone size, that table is used; D and trimming come from the DNA. The data contain 150,000 to 200,000 clones, around 82% of them seen just once; the ten biggest clones take up about a sixth. The source is a woman between 45 and 60 years old with acute COVID-19. Specimen: PBMCs or T cells enriched from blood (not recorded which).

In DNA, the CDR3 is TGTGCCAGCAGTTCGTCCACCCTGAGGAATTCACCCCTCCACTTT. Residues: CASSSSTLRNSPLHF. This rearrangement joins TRBV6-5 to TRBJ1-6; D remains unclear. The V end was cut by 4 bases, the J end by 7 bases, with 14 bases between. The CDR3 contains 15 residues. The germline gives CDR1 MNHEY, CDR2 SVGAGI.